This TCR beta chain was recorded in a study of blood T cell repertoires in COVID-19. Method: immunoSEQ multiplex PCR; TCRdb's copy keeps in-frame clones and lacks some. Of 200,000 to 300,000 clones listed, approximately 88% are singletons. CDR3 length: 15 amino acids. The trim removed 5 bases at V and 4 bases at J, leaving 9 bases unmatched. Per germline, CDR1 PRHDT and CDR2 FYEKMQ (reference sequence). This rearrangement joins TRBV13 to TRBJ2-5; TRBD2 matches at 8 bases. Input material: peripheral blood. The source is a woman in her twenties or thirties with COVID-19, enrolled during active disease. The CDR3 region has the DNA TGTGCCAGCAGCCCGTCGGGGGGGCCTCGAGAGACCCAGTACTTC. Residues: CASSPSGGPRETQYF.